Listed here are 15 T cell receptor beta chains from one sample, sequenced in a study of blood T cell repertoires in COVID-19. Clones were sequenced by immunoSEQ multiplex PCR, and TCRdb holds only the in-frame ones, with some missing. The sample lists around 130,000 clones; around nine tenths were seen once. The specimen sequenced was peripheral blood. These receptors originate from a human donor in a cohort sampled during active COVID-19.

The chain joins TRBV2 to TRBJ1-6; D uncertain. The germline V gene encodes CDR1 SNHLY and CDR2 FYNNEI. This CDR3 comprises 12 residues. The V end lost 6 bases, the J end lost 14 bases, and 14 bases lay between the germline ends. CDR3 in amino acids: CASRATATTLHF. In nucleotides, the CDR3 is TGTGCCAGCAGAGCGACCGCGACCACCCTCCACTTT.

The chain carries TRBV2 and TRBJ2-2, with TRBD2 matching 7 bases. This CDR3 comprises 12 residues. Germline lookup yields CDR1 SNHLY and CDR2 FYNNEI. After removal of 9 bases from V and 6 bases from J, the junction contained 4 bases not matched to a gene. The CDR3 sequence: CASGREAGELFF. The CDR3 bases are TGTGCCAGTGGCCGGGAGGCCGGGGAGCTGTTTTTT.

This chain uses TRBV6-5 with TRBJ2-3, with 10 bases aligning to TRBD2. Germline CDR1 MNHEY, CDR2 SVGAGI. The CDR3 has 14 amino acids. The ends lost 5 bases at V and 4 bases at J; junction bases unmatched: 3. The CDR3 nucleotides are TGTGCCAGCAGTCAAAGCGGGGGGGCAGATACGCAGTATTTT. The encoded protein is CASSQSGGADTQYF.

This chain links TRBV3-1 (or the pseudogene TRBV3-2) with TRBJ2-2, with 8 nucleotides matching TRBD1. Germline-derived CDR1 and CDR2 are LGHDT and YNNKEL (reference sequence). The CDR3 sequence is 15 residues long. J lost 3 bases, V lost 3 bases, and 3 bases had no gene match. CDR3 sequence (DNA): TGTGCCAGCAGCCAGAGACAGGGGTACACCGGGGAGCTGTTTTTT. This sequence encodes CASSQRQGYTGELFF.

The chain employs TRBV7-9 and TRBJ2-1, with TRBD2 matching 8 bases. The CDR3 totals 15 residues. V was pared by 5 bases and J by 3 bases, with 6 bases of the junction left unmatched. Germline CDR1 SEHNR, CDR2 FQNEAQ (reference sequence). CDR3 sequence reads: CASSISGVNYNEQFF. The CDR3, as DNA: TGTGCCAGCAGCATTAGCGGGGTAAACTACAATGAGCAGTTCTTC.

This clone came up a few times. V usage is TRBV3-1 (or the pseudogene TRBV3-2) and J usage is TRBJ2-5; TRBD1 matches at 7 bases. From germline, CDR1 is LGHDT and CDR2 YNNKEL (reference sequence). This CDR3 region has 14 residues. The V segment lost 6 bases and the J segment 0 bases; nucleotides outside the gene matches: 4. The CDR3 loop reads CASRRTGNQETQYF. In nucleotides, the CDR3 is TGTGCCAGCAGACGGACAGGTAACCAAGAGACCCAGTACTTC.

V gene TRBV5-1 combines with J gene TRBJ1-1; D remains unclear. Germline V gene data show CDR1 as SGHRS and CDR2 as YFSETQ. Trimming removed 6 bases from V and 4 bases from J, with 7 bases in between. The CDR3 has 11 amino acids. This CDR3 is CASNEGTEAFF. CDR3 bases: TGCGCCAGCAATGAGGGCACTGAAGCTTTCTTT.

In DNA, the CDR3 is TGTGCCAGCAGCCGAGGGAGGGCAAATGAAGCTTTCTTT. Protein sequence: CASSRGRANEAFF. The rearrangement uses TRBV3-1 (or the pseudogene TRBV3-2) and TRBJ1-1; D is unclear. The CDR3 contains 13 residues. Trimming stripped 4 bases from V and 7 bases from J, with 13 bases between. Germline lookup yields CDR1 LGHDT and CDR2 YNNKEL (reference sequence).

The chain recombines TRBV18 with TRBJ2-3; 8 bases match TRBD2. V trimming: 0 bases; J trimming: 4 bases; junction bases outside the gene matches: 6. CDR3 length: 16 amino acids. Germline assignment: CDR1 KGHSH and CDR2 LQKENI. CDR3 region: CASSPPREGPADTQYF. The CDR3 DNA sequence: TGTGCCAGCTCACCACCTCGGGAGGGGCCCGCAGATACGCAGTATTTT. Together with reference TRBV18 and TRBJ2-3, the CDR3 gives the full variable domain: NAGVMQNPRHLVRRRGQEARLRCSPMKGHSHVYWYRQLPEEGLKFMVYLQKENIIDESGMPKERFSAEFPKEGPSILRIQQVVRGDSAAYFCASSPPREGPADTQYFGPGTRLTVL.

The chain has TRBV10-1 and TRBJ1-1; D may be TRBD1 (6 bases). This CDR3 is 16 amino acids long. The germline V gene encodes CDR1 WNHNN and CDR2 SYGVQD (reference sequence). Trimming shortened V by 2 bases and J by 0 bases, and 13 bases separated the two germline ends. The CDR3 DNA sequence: TGCGCCAGCAGTGAGAACAGGGCGAGCATGAACACTGAAGCTTTCTTT. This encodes CASSENRASMNTEAFF.

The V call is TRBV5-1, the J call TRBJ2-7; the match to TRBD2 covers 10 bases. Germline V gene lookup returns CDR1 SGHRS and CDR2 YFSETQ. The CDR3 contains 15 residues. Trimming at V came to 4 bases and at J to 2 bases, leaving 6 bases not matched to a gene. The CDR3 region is CASSATLAGAYEQYF. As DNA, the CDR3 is TGCGCCAGCAGCGCAACGCTAGCGGGGGCCTACGAGCAGTACTTC.

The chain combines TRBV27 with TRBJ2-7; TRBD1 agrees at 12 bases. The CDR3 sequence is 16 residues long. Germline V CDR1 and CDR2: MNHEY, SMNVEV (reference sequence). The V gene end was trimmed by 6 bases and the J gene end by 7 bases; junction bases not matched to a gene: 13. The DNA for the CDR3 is TGTGCCAGCAGCCAAACCCCTGGGACAGGGGGCATTGAGCAGTACTTC. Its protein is CASSQTPGTGGIEQYF.

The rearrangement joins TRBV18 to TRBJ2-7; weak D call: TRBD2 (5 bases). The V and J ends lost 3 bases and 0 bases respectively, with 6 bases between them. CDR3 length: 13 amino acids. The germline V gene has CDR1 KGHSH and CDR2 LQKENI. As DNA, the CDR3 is TGTGCCAGCTCACCCCGGGGCTCCTACGAGCAGTACTTC. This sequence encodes CASSPRGSYEQYF.

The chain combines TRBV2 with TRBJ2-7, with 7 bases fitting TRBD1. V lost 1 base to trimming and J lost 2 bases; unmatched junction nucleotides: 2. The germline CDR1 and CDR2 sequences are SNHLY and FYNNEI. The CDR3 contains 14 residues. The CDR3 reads CASSEDRGAYEQYF. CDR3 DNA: TGTGCCAGCAGTGAAGACAGGGGAGCCTACGAGCAGTACTTC.

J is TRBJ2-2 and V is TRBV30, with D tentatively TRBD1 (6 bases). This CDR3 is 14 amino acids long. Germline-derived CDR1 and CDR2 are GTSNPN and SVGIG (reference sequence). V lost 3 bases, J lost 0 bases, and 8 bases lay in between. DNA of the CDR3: TGTGCCTGGAGGGGGGCGTCGAACACCGGGGAGCTGTTTTTT. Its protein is CAWRGASNTGELFF.